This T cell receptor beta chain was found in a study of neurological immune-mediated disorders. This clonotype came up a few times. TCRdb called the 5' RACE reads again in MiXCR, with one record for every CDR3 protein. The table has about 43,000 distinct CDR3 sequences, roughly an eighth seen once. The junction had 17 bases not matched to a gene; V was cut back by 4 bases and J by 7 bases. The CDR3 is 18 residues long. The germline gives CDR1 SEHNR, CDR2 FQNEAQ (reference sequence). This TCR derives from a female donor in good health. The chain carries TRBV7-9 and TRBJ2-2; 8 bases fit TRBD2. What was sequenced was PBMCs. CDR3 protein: CASSSVLGSGGRGGELFF. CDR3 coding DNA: TGTGCCAGCAGCTCCGTTCTAGGATCGGGAGGGCGCGGCGGGGAGCTGTTTTTT.